This TCR beta chain was identified in a study of T cell repertoires in cytomegalovirus infection. This CDR3 region has 15 residues. V lost 2 bases, J lost 1 base, and 3 bases stayed unmatched. CDR1 MNHEY and CDR2 SVGEGT come from the germline V gene. This clonotype was seen at least ten times. TCRdb called the reads again in MiXCR, with one record for every CDR3 protein. This table holds approximately 140,000 distinct CDR3 sequences, about 6.3% found once. This receptor was identified in a human donor in good health (CMV status not recorded). Some clones in this sample may be carry-over from other donors' samples. Sequenced input: PBMCs. The rearrangement joins TRBV6-2 or TRBV6-3 to TRBJ2-5; 8 bases are a match to TRBD1. CDR3 region: CASSYLGTGQETQYF. For the CDR3, the DNA is TGTGCCAGCAGTTACCTTGGGACAGGCCAAGAGACCCAGTACTTC.